This TCR beta chain originates from a study of radiotherapy plus CTLA-4 blockade in lung cancer. Study results and caveats: Tumor-origin TCR clones grew in blood after radiotherapy plus ipilimumab.

CDR3 length equals 12 residues. CDR1 and CDR2 (germline): LNHDA, SQIVND (reference sequence). V lost 3 bases to trimming and J lost 7 bases, with 6 bases between them. The method was immunoSEQ multiplex PCR; TCRdb's version includes in-frame clones alone and lacks a portion of them. This table holds tens of thousands of clones, approximately 84% found once. Concerning this clone itself: Its antigen is undetermined.

The V gene is TRBV19, the J gene TRBJ2-2; maybe TRBD2 (6 bases). This material consisted of peripheral blood, taken from a patient treated with radiotherapy plus ipilimumab. The TCR originated in a human donor with non-small cell lung cancer who had a partial response to radiotherapy plus ipilimumab. This CDR3 reads CASSMGGGELFF. In DNA form, the CDR3 reads TGTGCCAGTAGTATGGGGGGCGGGGAGCTGTTTTTT.